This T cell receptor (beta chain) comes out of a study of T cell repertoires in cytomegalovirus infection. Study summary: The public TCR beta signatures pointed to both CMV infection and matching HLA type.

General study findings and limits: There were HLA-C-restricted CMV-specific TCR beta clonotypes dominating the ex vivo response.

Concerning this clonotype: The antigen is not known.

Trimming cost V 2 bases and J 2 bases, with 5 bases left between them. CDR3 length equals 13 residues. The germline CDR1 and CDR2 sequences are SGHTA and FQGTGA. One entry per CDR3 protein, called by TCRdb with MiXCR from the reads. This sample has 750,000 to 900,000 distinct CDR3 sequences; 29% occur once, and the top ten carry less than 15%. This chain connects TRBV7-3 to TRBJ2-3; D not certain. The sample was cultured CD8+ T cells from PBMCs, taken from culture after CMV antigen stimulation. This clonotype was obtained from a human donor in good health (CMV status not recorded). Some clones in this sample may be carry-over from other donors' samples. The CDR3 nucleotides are TGTGCCAGCAGCTTAGAGGCCACAGATACGCAGTATTTT. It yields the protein CASSLEATDTQYF. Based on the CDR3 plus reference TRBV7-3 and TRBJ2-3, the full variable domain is GAGVSQTPSNKVTEKGKYVELRCDPISGHTALYWYRQSLGQGPEFLIYFQGTGAADDSGLPNDRFFAVRPEGSVSTLKIQRTERGDSAVYLCASSLEATDTQYFGPGTRLTVL.